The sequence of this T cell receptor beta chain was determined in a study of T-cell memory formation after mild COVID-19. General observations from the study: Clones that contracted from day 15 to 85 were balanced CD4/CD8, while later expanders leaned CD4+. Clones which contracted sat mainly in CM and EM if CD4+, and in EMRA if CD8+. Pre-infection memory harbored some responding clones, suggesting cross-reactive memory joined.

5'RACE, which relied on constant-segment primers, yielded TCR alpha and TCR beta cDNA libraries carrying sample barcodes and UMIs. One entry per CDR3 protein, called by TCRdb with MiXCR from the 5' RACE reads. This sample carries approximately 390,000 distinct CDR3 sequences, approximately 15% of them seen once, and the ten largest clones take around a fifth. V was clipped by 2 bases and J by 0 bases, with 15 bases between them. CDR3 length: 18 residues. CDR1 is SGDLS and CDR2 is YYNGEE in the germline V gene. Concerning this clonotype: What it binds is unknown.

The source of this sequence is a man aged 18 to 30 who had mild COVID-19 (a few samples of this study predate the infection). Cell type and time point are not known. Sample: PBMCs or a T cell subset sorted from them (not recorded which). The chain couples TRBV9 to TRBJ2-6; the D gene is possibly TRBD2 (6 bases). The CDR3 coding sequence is TGTGCCAGCAGCGTTGACGGGGGAGATTACTCTGGGGCCAACGTCCTGACTTTC. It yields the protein CASSVDGGDYSGANVLTF.